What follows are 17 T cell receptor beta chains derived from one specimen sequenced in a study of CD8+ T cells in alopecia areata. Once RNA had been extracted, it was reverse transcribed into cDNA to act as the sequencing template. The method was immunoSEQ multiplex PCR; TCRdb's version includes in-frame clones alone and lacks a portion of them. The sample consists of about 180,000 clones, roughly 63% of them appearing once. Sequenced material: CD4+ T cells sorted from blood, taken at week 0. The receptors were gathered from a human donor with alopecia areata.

Here the CDR3 DNA reads TGCGCCAGCAGCTTGACTGGAGGGGCGAATGAGCAGTTCTTC. Translated, it gives CASSLTGGANEQFF. The rearrangement links TRBV5-1 to TRBJ2-1, with D maybe TRBD2 (6 bases). This CDR3 region has 14 residues. Germline V gives CDR1 SGHRS, CDR2 YFSETQ. With 1 base removed from V and 7 bases from J, the gap between germline ends came to 12 bases.

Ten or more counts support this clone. Here the CDR3 reads CASSPIGPDEQFF. The CDR3 DNA follows: TGTGCCAGCTCACCAATCGGGCCCGATGAGCAGTTCTTC. V gene TRBV18 combines with J gene TRBJ2-1; D uncertain. The CDR3 extends over 13 amino acids. The V gene lost 2 bases and the J gene lost 8 bases, with 10 bases spanning the gap. Germline-derived CDR1 and CDR2 are KGHSH and LQKENI.

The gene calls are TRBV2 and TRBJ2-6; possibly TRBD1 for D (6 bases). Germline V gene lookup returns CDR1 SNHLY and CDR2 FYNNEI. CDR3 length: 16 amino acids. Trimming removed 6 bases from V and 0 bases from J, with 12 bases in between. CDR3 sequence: CASSRTVTSGANVLTF. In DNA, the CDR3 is TGTGCCAGCAGCCGGACAGTGACCTCTGGGGCCAACGTCCTGACTTTC.

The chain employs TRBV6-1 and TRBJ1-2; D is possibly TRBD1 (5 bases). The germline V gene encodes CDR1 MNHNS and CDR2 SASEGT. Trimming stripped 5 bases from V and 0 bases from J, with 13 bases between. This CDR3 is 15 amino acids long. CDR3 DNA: TGTGCCAGCAGTTCCGAGGGACGGGCTAACTATGGCTACACCTTC. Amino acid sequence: CASSSEGRANYGYTF.

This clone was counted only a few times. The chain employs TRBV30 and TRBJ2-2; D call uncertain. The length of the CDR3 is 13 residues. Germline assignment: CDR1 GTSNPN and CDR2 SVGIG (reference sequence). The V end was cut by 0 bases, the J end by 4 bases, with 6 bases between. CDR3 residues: CAWSVQGTGELFF. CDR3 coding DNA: TGTGCCTGGAGTGTACAAGGCACCGGGGAGCTGTTTTTT.

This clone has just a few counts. The CDR3 DNA reads TGTGCCAGCAGCCGTAGCGCGGGGAGTGAGCAGTTCTTC. Encoded protein: CASSRSAGSEQFF. The V and J genes are TRBV7-3 and TRBJ2-1, with D possibly being TRBD2 (6 bases). Germline V lookup: CDR1 SGHTA, CDR2 FQGTGA. With 5 bases removed from V and 9 bases from J, the gap between germline ends came to 14 bases. This CDR3 region has 13 residues.

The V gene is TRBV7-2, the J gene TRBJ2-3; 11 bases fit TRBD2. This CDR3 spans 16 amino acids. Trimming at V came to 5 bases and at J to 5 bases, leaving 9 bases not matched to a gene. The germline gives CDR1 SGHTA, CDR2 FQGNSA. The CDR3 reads CASSISGGAYRDTQYF. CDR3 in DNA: TGTGCCAGCAGCATTAGCGGGGGGGCCTATCGAGATACGCAGTATTTT.

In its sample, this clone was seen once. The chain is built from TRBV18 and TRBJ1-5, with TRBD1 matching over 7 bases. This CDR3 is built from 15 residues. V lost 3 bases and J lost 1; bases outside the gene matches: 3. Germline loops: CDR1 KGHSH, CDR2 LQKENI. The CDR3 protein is CASSPPGGSNQPQHF. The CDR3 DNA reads TGTGCCAGCTCACCCCCAGGGGGGAGCAATCAGCCCCAGCATTTT.

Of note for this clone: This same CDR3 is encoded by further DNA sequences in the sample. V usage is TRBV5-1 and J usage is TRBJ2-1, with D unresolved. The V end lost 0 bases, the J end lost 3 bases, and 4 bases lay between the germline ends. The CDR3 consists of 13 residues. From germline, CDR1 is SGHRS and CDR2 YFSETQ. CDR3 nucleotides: TGCGCCAGCAGCTTGGACAGCTACAATGAGCAGTTCTTC. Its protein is CASSLDSYNEQFF.

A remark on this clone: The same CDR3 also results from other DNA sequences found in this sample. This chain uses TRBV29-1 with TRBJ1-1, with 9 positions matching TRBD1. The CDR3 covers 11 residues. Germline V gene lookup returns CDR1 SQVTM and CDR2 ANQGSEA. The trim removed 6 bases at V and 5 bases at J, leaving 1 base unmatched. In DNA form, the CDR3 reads TGCAGCGTGGACAGGGGAACTGAAGCTTTCTTT. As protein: CSVDRGTEAFF.

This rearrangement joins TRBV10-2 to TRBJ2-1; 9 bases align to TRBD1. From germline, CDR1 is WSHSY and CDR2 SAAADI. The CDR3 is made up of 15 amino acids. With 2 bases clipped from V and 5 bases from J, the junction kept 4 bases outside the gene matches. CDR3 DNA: TGCGCCAGCAGTGAGCCCGGGACAGGGCACAATGAGCAGTTCTTC. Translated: CASSEPGTGHNEQFF.

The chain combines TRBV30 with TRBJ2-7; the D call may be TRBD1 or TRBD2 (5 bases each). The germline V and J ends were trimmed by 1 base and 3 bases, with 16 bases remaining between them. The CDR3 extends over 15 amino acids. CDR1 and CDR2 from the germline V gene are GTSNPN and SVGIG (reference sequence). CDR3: CAWSGSGLTYYEQYF. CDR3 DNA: TGTGCCTGGAGTGGTTCGGGGCTGACCTACTACGAGCAGTACTTC.

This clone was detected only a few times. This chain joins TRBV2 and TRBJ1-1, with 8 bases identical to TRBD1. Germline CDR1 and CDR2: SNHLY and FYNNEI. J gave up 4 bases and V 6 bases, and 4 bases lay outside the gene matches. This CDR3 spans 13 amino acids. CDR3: CASRDREGTEAFF. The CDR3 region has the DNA TGTGCCAGCAGGGACAGGGAGGGCACTGAAGCTTTCTTT.

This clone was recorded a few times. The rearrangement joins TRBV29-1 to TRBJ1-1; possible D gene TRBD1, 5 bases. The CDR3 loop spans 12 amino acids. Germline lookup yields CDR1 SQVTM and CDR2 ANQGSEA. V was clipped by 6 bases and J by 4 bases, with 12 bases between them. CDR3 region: CSVTGRVTEAFF. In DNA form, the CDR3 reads TGCAGCGTCACGGGGCGGGTCACTGAAGCTTTCTTT.

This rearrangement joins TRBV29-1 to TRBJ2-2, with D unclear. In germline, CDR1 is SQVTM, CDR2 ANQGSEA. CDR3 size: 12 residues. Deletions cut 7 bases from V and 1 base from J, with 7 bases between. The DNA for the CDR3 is TGCAGCGGGCTTCGGAACACCGGGGAGCTGTTTTTT. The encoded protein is CSGLRNTGELFF.

The CDR3 loop is CSVGLPGLPAYEQYF. The CDR3 nucleotides read TGCAGCGTTGGCCTTCCGGGACTTCCAGCCTACGAGCAGTACTTC. The chain has TRBV29-1 and TRBJ2-7; tentative D call: TRBD2 (6 bases). The CDR3 loop spans 15 amino acids. Germline V gives CDR1 SQVTM, CDR2 ANQGSEA. With 4 bases removed from V and 2 bases from J, the gap between germline ends came to 18 bases.

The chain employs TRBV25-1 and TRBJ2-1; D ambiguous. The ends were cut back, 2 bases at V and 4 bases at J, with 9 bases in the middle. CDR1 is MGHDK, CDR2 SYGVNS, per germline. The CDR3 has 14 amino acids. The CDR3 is CASSESRLYNEQFF. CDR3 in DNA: TGTGCCAGCAGTGAAAGTAGGCTTTACAATGAGCAGTTCTTC.